This T cell receptor beta chain comes out of a study of T cells in Graves' hyperthyroidism and ophthalmopathy. In the study overall: Peripheral blood was collected at initial diagnosis, before any treatment.

The V gene end was trimmed by 6 bases and the J gene end by 2 bases; junction bases not matched to a gene: 10. CDR1 is SNHLY and CDR2 is FYNNEI in the germline V gene. The CDR3 is 16 amino acids. Whole-study results and caveats: From stable hyperthyroidism, ophthalmopathy was separated by a 13 V-J model.

In this sample, this clonotype turned up many times. Its antigen is unidentified. Reasons for excluding patients were uncontrolled infection, other autoimmune disease, pregnancy or lactation. The PBMCs were taken from about 9.7 ml of fresh peripheral blood. Amplified TCR beta CDR3 regions derived from RNA transcripts. Primed by the HTBI set, a first-round RT-PCR was run on the TCR CDR3. TCRdb reanalysed the multiplex PCR reads using MiXCR and keeps one entry per CDR3 protein. The sample has almost 250,000 distinct CDR3 sequences; roughly a quarter are singletons. The V call is TRBV2, the J call TRBJ2-7; TRBD2 matches 10 bases. The sample consisted of blood. The clonotype was recovered from a woman between 35 and 50 years old with Graves' ophthalmopathy. CDR3 loop: CASSERTSGEPYEQYF. In DNA form, the CDR3 reads TGTGCCAGCAGCGAAAGGACTAGCGGAGAACCCTACGAGCAGTACTTC.